Listed below are T cell receptor beta chains from one sample, sequenced in a study of human T cells and chemical hapten exposure. MiXCR, run by TCRdb on the RACE reads, gives a single entry per CDR3 protein. The table has about 80,000 distinct CDR3 sequences, roughly 7.6% seen once; the top ten hold about 1.6%. Specimen: whole blood, collected in connection with sensitization to the hapten diphenylcyclopropenone (DPC). The receptors were gathered from a woman aged 25 to 39 with alopecia areata. Some clones in this sample may be carry-over from other donors' samples. The conserved cysteine and the conserved F or W are not part of the CDR3 here.

V gene	J gene	CDR3 protein
TRBV11-2	TRBJ2-5	ASSLDRGPRETQY
TRBV15	TRBJ1-2	ATSRVQGNYGYT
TRBV10-3	TRBJ1-1	AISESTPGRNTEAF
TRBV7-2	TRBJ2-3	ASSSGGGPSTDTQY
TRBV6-6	TRBJ2-3	ASREGRSPQY
TRBV27	TRBJ2-3	ATSGGLSTDTQY
TRBV20-1	TRBJ1-1	SARDSGAITTEAF
TRBV2	TRBJ2-1	ASSELVPGAGGEQF
TRBV10-3	TRBJ2-5	AISAGTLTETQY
TRBV3-1	TRBJ1-2	ASSQDSRELGYT
TRBV5-1	TRBJ1-1	ASSLGDRGISEAF
TRBV3-1	TRBJ1-3	ASSRRQVSISGNTIY
TRBV5-1	TRBJ2-1	ASSLARSNNEQF
TRBV20-1	TRBJ1-1	SARGQESNTEAF
TRBV5-4	TRBJ1-2	ASSLGTLGGQNMGYT
TRBV7-9	TRBJ1-2	ASSFPGGT
TRBV9	TRBJ2-1	ASSVGAGEYVPYNEQF
TRBV11-2	TRBJ1-5	ASSPGLDRPQH
TRBV5-8	TRBJ1-2	ASSLLKGLQTGYGYT
TRBV5-1	TRBJ1-2	ASSLEAGDRYGYT
TRBV25-1	TRBJ1-4	ASSDGKKASNEKLF
TRBV30	TRBJ1-1	AGVRNTEAF
TRBV20-1	TRBJ2-3	SARVSQGDLQY
TRBV9	TRBJ2-3	ASSVSSGVTDTQY
TRBV2	TRBJ1-1	ASSQQGLDTEAF
TRBV20-1	TRBJ2-7	SAINGGGFEQY
TRBV29-1	TRBJ1-1	SGGQSSEAF